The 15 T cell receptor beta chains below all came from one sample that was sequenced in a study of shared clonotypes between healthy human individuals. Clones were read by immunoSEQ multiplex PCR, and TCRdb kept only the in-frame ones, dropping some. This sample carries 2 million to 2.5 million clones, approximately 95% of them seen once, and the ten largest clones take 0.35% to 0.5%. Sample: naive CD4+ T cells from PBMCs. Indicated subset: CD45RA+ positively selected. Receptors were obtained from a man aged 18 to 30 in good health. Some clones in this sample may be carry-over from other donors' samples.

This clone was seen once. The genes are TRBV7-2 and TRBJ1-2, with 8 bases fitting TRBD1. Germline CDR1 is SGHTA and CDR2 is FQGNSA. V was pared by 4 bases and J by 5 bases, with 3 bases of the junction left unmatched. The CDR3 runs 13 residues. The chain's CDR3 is CASSSRTGYGYTF. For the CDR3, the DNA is TGTGCCAGCAGCTCCCGGACAGGGTATGGCTACACCTTC.

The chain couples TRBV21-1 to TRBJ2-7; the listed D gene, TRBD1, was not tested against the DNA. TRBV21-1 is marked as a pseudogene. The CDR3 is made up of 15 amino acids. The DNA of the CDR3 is TGTGCCAGCAGCAAAAGGGACACTAAATCCTACGAGCAGTACTTC. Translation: CASSKRDTKSYEQYF.

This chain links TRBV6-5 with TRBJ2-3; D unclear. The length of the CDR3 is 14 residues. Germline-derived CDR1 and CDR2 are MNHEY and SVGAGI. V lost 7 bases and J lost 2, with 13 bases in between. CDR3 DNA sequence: TGTGCCAGCACCCGGACGGGTGCCACAGATACGCAGTATTTT. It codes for CASTRTGATDTQYF.

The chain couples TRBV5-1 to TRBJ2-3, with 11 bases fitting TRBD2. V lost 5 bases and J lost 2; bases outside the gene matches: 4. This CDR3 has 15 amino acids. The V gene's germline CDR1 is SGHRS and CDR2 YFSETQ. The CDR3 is CASRTSGRPTDTQYF. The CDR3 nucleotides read TGCGCCAGCAGAACTAGCGGGAGACCCACAGATACGCAGTATTTT.

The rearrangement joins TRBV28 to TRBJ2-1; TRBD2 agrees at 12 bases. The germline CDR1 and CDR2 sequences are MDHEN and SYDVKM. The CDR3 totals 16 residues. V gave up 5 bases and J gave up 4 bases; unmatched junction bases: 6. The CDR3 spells CASSARLAGVYNEQFF. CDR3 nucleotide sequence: TGTGCCAGCAGTGCACGACTAGCGGGAGTGTACAATGAGCAGTTCTTC.

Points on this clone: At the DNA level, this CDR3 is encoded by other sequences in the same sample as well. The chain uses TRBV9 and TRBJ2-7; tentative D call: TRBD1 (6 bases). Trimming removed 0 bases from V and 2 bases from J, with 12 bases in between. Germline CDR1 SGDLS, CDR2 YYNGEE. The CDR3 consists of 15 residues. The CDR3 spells CASSVGQGIPYEQYF. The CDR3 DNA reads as TGTGCCAGCAGCGTAGGTCAGGGGATCCCCTACGAGCAGTACTTC.

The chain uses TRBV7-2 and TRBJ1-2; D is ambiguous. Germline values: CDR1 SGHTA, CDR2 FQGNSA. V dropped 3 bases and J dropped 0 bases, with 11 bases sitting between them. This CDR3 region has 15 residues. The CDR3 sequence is CASSFGPGSNYGYTF. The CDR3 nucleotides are TGTGCCAGCAGCTTCGGTCCGGGGTCTAACTATGGCTACACCTTC.

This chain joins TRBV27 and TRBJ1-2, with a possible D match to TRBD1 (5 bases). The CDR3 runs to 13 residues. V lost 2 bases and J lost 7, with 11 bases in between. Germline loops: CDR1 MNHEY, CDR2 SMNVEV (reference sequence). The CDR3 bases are TGTGCCAGCAGTTTAGGGGGACCTGCTGGCTACACCTTC. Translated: CASSLGGPAGYTF.

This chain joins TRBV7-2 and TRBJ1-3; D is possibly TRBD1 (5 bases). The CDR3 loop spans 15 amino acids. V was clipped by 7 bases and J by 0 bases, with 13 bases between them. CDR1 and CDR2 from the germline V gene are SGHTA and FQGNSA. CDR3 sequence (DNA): TGTGCCAGCACCCCTAAGGGGAGCTCTGGAAACACCATATATTTT. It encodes CASTPKGSSGNTIYF.

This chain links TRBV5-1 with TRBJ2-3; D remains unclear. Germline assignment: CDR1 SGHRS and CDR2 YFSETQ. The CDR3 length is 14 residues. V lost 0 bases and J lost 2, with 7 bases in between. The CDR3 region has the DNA TGCGCCAGCAGCTTGGAACAGCCCACAGATACGCAGTATTTT. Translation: CASSLEQPTDTQYF.

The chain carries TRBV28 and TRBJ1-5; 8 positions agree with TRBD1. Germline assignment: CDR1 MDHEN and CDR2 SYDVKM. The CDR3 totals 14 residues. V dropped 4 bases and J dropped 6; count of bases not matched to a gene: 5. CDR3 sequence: CASSSGGLGQPQHF. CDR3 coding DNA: TGTGCCAGCAGTTCAGGGGGCTTGGGTCAGCCCCAGCATTTT.

The CDR3 loop reads CASSPQGNQETQYF. CDR3 DNA sequence: TGCGCCAGCAGCCCCCAGGGGAACCAAGAGACCCAGTACTTC. The V gene is TRBV5-1, the J gene TRBJ2-5; a possible D gene is TRBD1 (6 bases). This CDR3 is built from 14 residues. The V gene's germline CDR1 is SGHRS and CDR2 YFSETQ. V lost 4 bases and J lost 0, with 10 bases in between.

CDR3 sequence: CASSPVNTGELFF. The CDR3 DNA follows: TGCGCCAGCAGTCCAGTCAACACCGGGGAGCTGTTTTTT. The rearrangement uses TRBV5-1 and TRBJ2-2, with unresolved D. Trimming removed 5 bases from V and 2 bases from J, with 7 bases in between. CDR3 size: 13 residues. Germline-derived CDR1 and CDR2 are SGHRS and YFSETQ.

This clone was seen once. As DNA, the CDR3 is TGTGCCAGCAGCTTGTGGGGACTAGCGGACTCCTACGAGCAGTACTTC. The encoded protein is CASSLWGLADSYEQYF. This chain uses TRBV5-5 with TRBJ2-7, with 11 nucleotides matching TRBD2. The CDR3 is made up of 16 amino acids. In germline, CDR1 is SGHKS, CDR2 YYEKEE (reference sequence). The ends lost 1 base at V and 0 bases at J; junction bases unmatched: 3. Filled out from reference TRBV5-5 and TRBJ2-7, the complete variable domain reads DAGVTQSPTHLIKTRGQQVTLRCSPISGHKSVSWYQQVLGQGPQFIFQYYEKEERGRGNFPDRFSARQFPNYSSELNVNALLLGDSALYLCASSLWGLADSYEQYFGPGTRLTVT.

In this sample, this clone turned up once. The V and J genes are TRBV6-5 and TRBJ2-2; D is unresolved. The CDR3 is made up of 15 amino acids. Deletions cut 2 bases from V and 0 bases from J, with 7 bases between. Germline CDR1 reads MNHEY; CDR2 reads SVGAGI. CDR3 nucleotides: TGTGCCAGCAGTTACGGTCCCGCGAACACCGGGGAGCTGTTTTTT. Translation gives CASSYGPANTGELFF.